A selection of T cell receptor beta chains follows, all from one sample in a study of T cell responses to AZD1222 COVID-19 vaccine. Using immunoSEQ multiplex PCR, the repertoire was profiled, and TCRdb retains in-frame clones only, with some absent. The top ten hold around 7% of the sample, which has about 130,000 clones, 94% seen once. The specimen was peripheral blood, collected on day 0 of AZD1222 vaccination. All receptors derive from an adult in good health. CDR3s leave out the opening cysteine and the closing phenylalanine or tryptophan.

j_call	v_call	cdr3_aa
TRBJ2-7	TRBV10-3	AISEWDGRYEQY
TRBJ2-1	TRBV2	ASTGASSYNEQF
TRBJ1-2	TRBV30	AWSVSQSFHNYGYT
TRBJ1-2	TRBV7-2	ASSSAADNYGYT
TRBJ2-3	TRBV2	ASSEQRGSTDTQY
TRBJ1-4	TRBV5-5	ASSWGLQGGPFEKLF
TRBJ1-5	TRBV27	ASSLPVREANQPQH
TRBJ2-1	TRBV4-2	ASSQDMGGPGNEQF
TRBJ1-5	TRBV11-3	ASSLGWQVKNQPQH
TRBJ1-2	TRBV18	ASSPSKGNYGYT
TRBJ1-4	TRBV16	ASSRQSGEKLF
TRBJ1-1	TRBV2	ASNLGGLNTEAF
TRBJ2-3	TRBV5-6	ASSVWFGTSGRSTDTQY
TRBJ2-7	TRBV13	ASSSRGVRYEQY
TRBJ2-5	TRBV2	ASPRGLEQETQY
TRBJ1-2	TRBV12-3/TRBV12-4	ASSLGGGVGYT
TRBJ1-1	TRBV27	ASSQGLGAF
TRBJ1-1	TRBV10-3	AISPGQWNTEAF
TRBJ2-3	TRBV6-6	ASEGDITDTQY
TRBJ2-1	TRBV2	ASKNTGLENEQF
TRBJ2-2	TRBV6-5	ASSYQRNTGELF
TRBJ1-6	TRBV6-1	ASSEYRNSPLH
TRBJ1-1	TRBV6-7	ASSYSIPSYEINRAFMNTEAF
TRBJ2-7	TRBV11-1	ASSPTSAVHEQY
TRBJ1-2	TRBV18	ASSPPGQTYGYT
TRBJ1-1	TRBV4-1	ASSQVSTEAF
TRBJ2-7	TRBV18	ASSPPVSYEQY
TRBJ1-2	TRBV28	ASRPDGPNYGYT
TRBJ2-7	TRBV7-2	ASSLAGQGIPYEQY
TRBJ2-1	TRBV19	ASTSGSSYNEQF
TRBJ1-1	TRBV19	ASSTRGGFREAF
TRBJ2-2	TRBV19	ASSIGATNTGELF
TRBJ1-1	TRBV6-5	ASSLGTIPEAF
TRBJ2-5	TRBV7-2	ASSVRDRQETQY
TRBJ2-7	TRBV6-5	ASTPDTNIAYEQY
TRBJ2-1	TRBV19	ASSIDRREDTNEQF
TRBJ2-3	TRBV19	ASRSSGSGDTQY
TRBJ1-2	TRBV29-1	SVEATGSGYT
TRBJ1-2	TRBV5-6	ASRQTGVQYGYT
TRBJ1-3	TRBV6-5	ASTGTGPGNTIY
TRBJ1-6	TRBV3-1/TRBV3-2	ASSLGGGGKNSPLH
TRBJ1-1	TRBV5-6	ASSPPTANTEAF
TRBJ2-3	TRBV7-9	ASSSWLRSSTDTQY
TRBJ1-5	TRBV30	AWSNGRNQPQH
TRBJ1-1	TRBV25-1	ASSEWTGANTEAF
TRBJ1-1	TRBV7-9	ASSFRDGEAF
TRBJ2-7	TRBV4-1	ASSQDWGLGYEQY
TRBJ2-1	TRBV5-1	ASSLGSLTPGGEQF
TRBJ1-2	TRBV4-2	ASSQGHGDERYT
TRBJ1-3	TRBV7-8	ASSLYRTAGNTIY
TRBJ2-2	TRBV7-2	ASSSSVTSGRGGELF
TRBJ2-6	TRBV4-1	ASSPGPGANVLT
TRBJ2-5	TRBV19	ASSIAGGETQY
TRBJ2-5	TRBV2	ASSEPGLAWETQY
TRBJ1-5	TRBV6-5	ASRVRDNQPQH
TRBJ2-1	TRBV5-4	ASSRYNEQF
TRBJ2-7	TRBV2	ASSEIAGYEQY
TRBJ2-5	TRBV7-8	ASSFRREGQTQY